This is a list of T cell receptor beta chains from one sample in a study of cytomegalovirus exposure and HLA in healthy donors. Sequenced by immunoSEQ multiplex PCR; TCRdb stores in-frame clones only, minus some. The repertoire holds about 140,000 clones, with roughly nine tenths as singletons. Material: PBMCs. The receptor source for this set is a man aged 18 to 30 in good health and CMV-seronegative. Each CDR3 is given with its conserved first and last residue. D genes are given only for firm matches. Clone size is shown for a subset of rows, as once, few, many or a class of expanded clone.

TRBV10-3	NA	NA	TRBJ2-1	CAISGVDRGNEQFF	TGTGCCATCAGTGGAGTCGACCGGGGGAATGAGCAGTTCTTC
TRBV7-4	NA	NA	TRBJ1-5	CASSSGRAGNNNQPQHF	TGTGCCAGCAGCTCAGGACGGGCGGGGAATAACAATCAGCCCCAGCATTTT
TRBV11-2	NA	NA	TRBJ1-2	CASSHRGFGYTF	TGTGCCAGCAGCCACCGGGGGTTTGGCTACACCTTC
TRBV6-1	NA	NA	TRBJ2-5	CASSEAGLRGETQYF	TGTGCCAGCAGTGAAGCAGGACTGCGTGGGGAGACCCAGTACTTC
TRBV16	NA	NA	TRBJ2-1	CASSPNDEQFF	TGTGCCAGCAGCCCTAACGATGAGCAGTTCTTC
TRBV2	NA	TRBD1	TRBJ2-1	CASSEALGTGGNEQFF	TGTGCCAGCAGTGAAGCGCTCGGGACAGGGGGTAATGAGCAGTTCTTC
TRBV18	few	NA	TRBJ1-3	CASSLPVGRTGNTIYF	TGTGCCAGCTCACTACCTGTCGGGAGGACTGGAAACACCATATATTTT
TRBV25-1	few	TRBD2	TRBJ2-3	CATERLALEGDTQYF	TGTGCCACCGAAAGACTAGCGCTCGAAGGGGATACGCAGTATTTT
TRBV5-1	NA	TRBD1	TRBJ2-5	CASRDDRVETQYF	TGCGCCAGCAGGGATGACAGGGTAGAGACCCAGTACTTC
TRBV4-3	NA	TRBD2	TRBJ2-1	CASSQTGLAGEGSEQFF	TGCGCCAGCAGCCAAACGGGACTAGCGGGAGAGGGAAGTGAGCAGTTCTTC
TRBV12-1	NA	NA	TRBJ2-5	CASSFLRQGGKTQYF	TGTGCCAGCAGCTTTTTACGCCAGGGAGGGAAGACCCAGTACTTC
TRBV27	NA	TRBD1	TRBJ2-7	CASRGRGHNYEQYF	TGTGCCAGCAGGGGCAGGGGGCATAATTACGAGCAGTACTTC
TRBV28	once	NA	TRBJ1-2	CASFGGSYGYTF	TGTGCCAGCTTCGGAGGGAGCTATGGCTACACCTTC
TRBV7-2	NA	TRBD1	TRBJ2-3	CASSLMRSSGTGGTQYF	TGTGCCAGCAGCTTAATGCGGTCTAGCGGGACAGGGGGTACGCAGTATTTT
TRBV18	NA	TRBD1	TRBJ2-7	CASSLGQGSYEQYF	TGTGCCAGCTCCCTCGGACAGGGTTCCTACGAGCAGTACTTC
TRBV2	NA	TRBD2	TRBJ2-3	CASDHGGGAQDTQYF	TGTGCCAGTGATCACGGCGGGGGGGCCCAGGATACGCAGTATTTT
TRBV5-1	once	NA	TRBJ2-3	CASSDRLDTDTQYF	TGCGCCAGCTCAGACAGGCTCGACACAGATACGCAGTATTTT
TRBV10-1	NA	TRBD1	TRBJ2-1	CASSEFSGTGYNEQFF	TGCGCCAGCAGTGAGTTCTCCGGGACAGGGTACAATGAGCAGTTCTTC
TRBV6-5	NA	TRBD1	TRBJ1-5	CASRQGRHQPQHF	TGTGCCAGCAGACAGGGGCGGCATCAGCCCCAGCATTTT
TRBV2	NA	NA	TRBJ2-7	CASSVYGAYEQYF	TGTGCCAGCTCGGTGTATGGAGCCTACGAGCAGTACTTC
TRBV4-3	NA	NA	TRBJ2-1	CASSQDRGFHNEQFF	TGCGCCAGCAGCCAAGATCGTGGCTTCCACAATGAGCAGTTCTTC
TRBV2	few	NA	TRBJ2-3	CASSSSGTQYF	TGTGCCAGTTCTTCTAGTGGTACGCAGTATTTT
TRBV6-1	NA	NA	TRBJ1-6	CASSGPFVAGSISPLHF	TGTGCCAGCAGTGGTCCATTCGTCGCGGGTTCAATCTCACCCCTCCACTTT
TRBV2	NA	NA	TRBJ2-6	CASSVSGANVLTF	TGTGCCAGCAGTGTCTCGGGGGCCAACGTCCTGACTTTC
TRBV7-8	NA	TRBD2	TRBJ2-1	CASSGETSGGFYNEQFF	TGTGCCAGCAGCGGAGAGACTAGCGGGGGATTCTACAATGAGCAGTTCTTC
TRBV4-2	NA	NA	TRBJ2-5	CASSQVIEQGETQYF	TGTGCCAGCAGCCAAGTCATCGAGCAGGGTGAGACCCAGTACTTC
TRBV30	NA	NA	TRBJ2-5	CAWSVGTGQETQYF	TGTGCCTGGAGTGTAGGTACGGGGCAAGAGACCCAGTACTTC
TRBV9	once	TRBD1	TRBJ1-2	CASSAATGASYGYTF	TGTGCCAGCAGCGCAGCTACAGGGGCCAGCTATGGCTACACCTTC
TRBV28	NA	NA	TRBJ1-5	CASSPGPKGDLNQPQHF	TGTGCCAGCAGTCCAGGGCCAAAGGGCGATCTTAATCAGCCCCAGCATTTT
TRBV7-2	few	TRBD2	TRBJ2-1	CASSLWRGSYNEQFF	TGTGCCAGCAGCTTATGGCGGGGGTCCTACAATGAGCAGTTCTTC
TRBV2	NA	TRBD1	TRBJ2-7	CASRDTGQSYEQYF	TGTGCCAGCAGGGATACGGGACAGAGCTACGAGCAGTACTTC
TRBV5-1	NA	NA	TRBJ2-1	CASIPGNEQFF	TGCGCCAGCATTCCGGGAAATGAGCAGTTCTTC
TRBV9	NA	TRBD1	TRBJ1-1	CASSPRTGKDTEAFF	TGTGCCAGCAGCCCGAGGACAGGGAAGGACACTGAAGCTTTCTTT
TRBV29-1	once	TRBD2	TRBJ2-7	CSVEGGELTSASYEQYF	TGCAGCGTTGAGGGGGGTGAACTGACTAGCGCTTCCTACGAGCAGTACTTC
TRBV5-6	NA	NA	TRBJ1-2	CASSPILHYGYTF	TGTGCCAGCAGCCCTATATTGCACTATGGCTACACCTTC
TRBV27	NA	TRBD1	TRBJ2-5	CASRVPGQGTETQYF	TGTGCCAGCAGGGTACCGGGACAGGGGACGGAGACCCAGTACTTC
TRBV11-2	NA	NA	TRBJ2-1	CASSLVRASAINEQFF	TGTGCCAGCAGCTTAGTCCGGGCTAGCGCGATAAATGAGCAGTTCTTC
TRBV27	NA	TRBD2	TRBJ2-1	CASSLNSGGPKTHYNEQFF	TGTGCCAGCAGTTTAAATAGCGGGGGACCCAAGACCCATTACAATGAGCAGTTCTTC
TRBV18	NA	TRBD2	TRBJ2-7	CASSPGSRGRTSGYEQYF	TGTGCCAGCTCACCAGGCAGCAGAGGACGGACTAGCGGCTACGAGCAGTACTTC
TRBV10-3	NA	TRBD1	TRBJ2-1	CAIQPGQGRGNNEQFF	TGTGCCATTCAACCGGGACAGGGTCGAGGGAACAATGAGCAGTTCTTC
TRBV7-2	few	NA	TRBJ2-1	CASSIVTGSNEQFF	TGTGCCAGCAGCATAGTCACAGGGAGCAATGAGCAGTTCTTC
TRBV2	few	NA	TRBJ1-5	CASSAEVQPQHF	TGTGCCAGCAGTGCTGAGGTCCAGCCCCAGCATTTT
TRBV7-6	NA	TRBD2	TRBJ2-2	CASNRGANTGELFF	TGTGCCAGCAACCGGGGGGCGAACACCGGGGAGCTGTTTTTT
TRBV10-1	NA	NA	TRBJ2-2	CARSGSPGELFF	TGCGCCAGATCAGGATCCCCCGGGGAGCTGTTTTTT